These 4 T cell receptor beta chains were sequenced from one sample in a study of cytomegalovirus exposure and HLA in healthy donors. The PCR was carried out with 60 Vbeta primers and 13 Jbeta primers. The assay was immunoSEQ multiplex PCR, and TCRdb's table has in-frame clones only and misses some. The sample contains about 110,000 clones, 74% of which appear only once. The specimen was PBMCs. These receptors all come from a woman in her forties in good health and CMV-seropositive.

The chain carries TRBV7-3 and TRBJ1-1; maybe TRBD1 (6 bases). There are 12 residues in the CDR3. V was cut by 4 bases and J by 8 bases, with 11 bases left in between. Per the germline V gene, CDR1 is SGHTA and CDR2 is FQGTGA. Written as DNA, the CDR3 is TGTGCCAGCAGCTCCTCCGGGACAGAAGCTTTCTTT. Amino acids: CASSSSGTEAFF. The full variable domain, its missing parts supplied by reference TRBV7-3 and TRBJ1-1, is GAGVSQTPSNKVTEKGKYVELRCDPISGHTALYWYRQSLGQGPEFLIYFQGTGAADDSGLPNDRFFAVRPEGSVSTLKIQRTERGDSAVYLCASSSSGTEAFFGQGTRLTVV.

V is TRBV10-3 and J is TRBJ1-2; the match to TRBD1 covers 7 bases. The CDR3 sequence is 17 residues long. J was trimmed by 2 bases and V by 0 bases; bases with no gene match: 9. Germline V gene lookup returns CDR1 ENHRY and CDR2 SYGVKD. DNA for the CDR3: TGTGCCATCAGTGAGTCGGGGACAGTCCTTTCCAACTATGGCTACACCTTC. This codes for CAISESGTVLSNYGYTF.

CDR3 in DNA: TGCAGTGTCGCGGGGGACCACGAGCAGTACTTC. The encoded protein is CSVAGDHEQYF. V usage is TRBV20-1 and J usage is TRBJ2-7, with 7 positions matching TRBD2. Germline trimming cut 7 bases from V and 5 bases from J; bases unmatched to any gene: 5. This CDR3 is built from 11 residues. CDR1 and CDR2 from the germline V gene are DFQATT and SNEGSKA (reference sequence).

V is TRBV2 and J is TRBJ1-4, with TRBD1 matching over 10 bases. Losses at the gene ends were 4 bases for V and 5 bases for J; bases not matched to a gene: 4. CDR3 length: 15 residues. Germline CDR1 and CDR2: SNHLY and FYNNEI. For the CDR3, the DNA is TGTGCCAGCAGTGCAGGGGGACAGGGGAATGAAAAACTGTTTTTT. Protein sequence: CASSAGGQGNEKLFF.